This T cell receptor (beta chain) stems from a study of T cell responses to AZD1222 COVID-19 vaccine. Study conclusions and caveats: Among those given AZD1222, only six were seropositive at baseline. CD4 TCRs linked to vaccination spanned spike, dominating at 160-218 and 743-854. Donors were chiefly white British, with a greater number of females, and clonal diversity was perhaps underestimated.

Germline V lookup: CDR1 LNHDA, CDR2 SQIVND (reference sequence). V lost 6 bases and J lost 9, with 14 bases in between. This CDR3 contains 12 residues. Sequencing used immunoSEQ multiplex PCR; TCRdb keeps in-frame clones, though not all of them. Among around 150,000 clones listed, about 92% were seen once. This clone was seen once. Its antigen is still unknown. The TCR comes from an adult who received the AZD1222 COVID-19 vaccine. This chain connects TRBV19 to TRBJ1-1; D perhaps matches TRBD1 (6 bases). Source: peripheral blood, taken 28 days after the second AZD1222 dose. CDR3 amino acids: CASRSGGKQAFF. The CDR3, as DNA: TGTGCCAGTAGATCCGGGGGCAAGCAAGCTTTCTTT.